The entry below gives a single T cell receptor (beta chain) sequence along with its context. Its antigen is undetermined. The data belong to a study of identical twins. Whole-study results and caveats: Excess sharing between twins was weaker in beta out-of-frame sequences. High-abundance cord blood beta clonotypes had fewer insertions; memory repertoires showed none. Models underestimated how often monozygotic twins shared out-of-frame TCR alpha.

Template switching added a universal primer binding site, and final cDNA carried unique molecular identifiers. TCRdb passed the 5' RACE reads through MiXCR, listing each CDR3 protein once. The sample consists of around 1.7 million distinct CDR3 sequences, about 32% of them appearing once. The clonotype was recovered from a newborn girl in good health. Material for sequencing was cord blood.

CDR3 nucleotides: TGCAGTGCCCGAATCGGGGGCAATCAGCCCCAGCATTTT. As protein: CSARIGGNQPQHF. The chain is built from TRBV20-1 and TRBJ1-5; D not resolved. The germline gives CDR1 DFQATT, CDR2 SNEGSKA (reference sequence). Trimming removed 6 bases at V and 2 bases at J, with 11 bases between. The CDR3 contains 13 residues.